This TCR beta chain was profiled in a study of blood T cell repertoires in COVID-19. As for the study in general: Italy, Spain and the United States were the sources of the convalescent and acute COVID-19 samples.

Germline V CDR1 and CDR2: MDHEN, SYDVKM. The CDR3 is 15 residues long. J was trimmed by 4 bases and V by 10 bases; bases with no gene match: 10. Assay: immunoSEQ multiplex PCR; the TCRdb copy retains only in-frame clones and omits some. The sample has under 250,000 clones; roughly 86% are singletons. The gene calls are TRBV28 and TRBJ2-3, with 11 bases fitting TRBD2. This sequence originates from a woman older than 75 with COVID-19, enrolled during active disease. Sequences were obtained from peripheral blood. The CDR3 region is CATSSGGAGADTQYF. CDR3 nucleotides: TGTGCCACTAGTAGCGGGGGGGCCGGCGCAGATACGCAGTATTTT.